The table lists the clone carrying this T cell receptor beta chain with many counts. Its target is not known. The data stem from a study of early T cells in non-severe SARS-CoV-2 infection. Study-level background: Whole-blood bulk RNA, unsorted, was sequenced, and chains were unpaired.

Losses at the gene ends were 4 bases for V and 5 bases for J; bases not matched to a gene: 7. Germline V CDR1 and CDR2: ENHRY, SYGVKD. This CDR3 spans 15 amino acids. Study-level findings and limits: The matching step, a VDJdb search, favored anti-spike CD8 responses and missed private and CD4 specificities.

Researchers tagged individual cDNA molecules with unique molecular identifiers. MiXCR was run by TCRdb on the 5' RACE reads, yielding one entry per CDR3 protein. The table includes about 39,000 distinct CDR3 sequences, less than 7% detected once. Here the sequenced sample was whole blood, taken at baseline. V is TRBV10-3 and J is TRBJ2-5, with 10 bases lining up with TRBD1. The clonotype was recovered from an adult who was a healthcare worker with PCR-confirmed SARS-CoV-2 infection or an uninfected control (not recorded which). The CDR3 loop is CAISVVTGGSETQYF. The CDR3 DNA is TGTGCCATCAGTGTCGTGACAGGGGGCTCGGAGACCCAGTACTTC.